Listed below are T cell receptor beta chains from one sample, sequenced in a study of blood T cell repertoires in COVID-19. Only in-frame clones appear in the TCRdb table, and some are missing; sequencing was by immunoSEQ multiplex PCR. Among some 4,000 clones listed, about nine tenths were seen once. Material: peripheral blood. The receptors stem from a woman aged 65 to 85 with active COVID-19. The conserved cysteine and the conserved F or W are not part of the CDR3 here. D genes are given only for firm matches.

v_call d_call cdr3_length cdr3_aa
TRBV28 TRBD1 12 ASSGGQGANGYT
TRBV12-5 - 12 ASGLGLEYNEQF
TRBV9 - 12 ASSVVGGANGYT
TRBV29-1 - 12 SVVGGMPLSGYT
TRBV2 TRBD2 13 ASSLGLAGGETQY
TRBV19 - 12 ASSGRDIYYGYT
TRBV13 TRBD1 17 ASSSNHEQGLIGTGELF
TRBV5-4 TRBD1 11 ASSLFRGIEQY
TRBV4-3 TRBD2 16 ASSQDGPSGGGPGEQF
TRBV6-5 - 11 ASRPSTNYGYT
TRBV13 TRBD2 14 ASSLRGSGGYNEQF
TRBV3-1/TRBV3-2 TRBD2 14 ASSYRLAGRTDTQY
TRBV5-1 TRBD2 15 ASSLWVTAGVQDTQY
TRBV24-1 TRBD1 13 ATSDRTGGYNEQF
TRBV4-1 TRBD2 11 ASSRLAGETQY
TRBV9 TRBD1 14 ASSTQTGGSQYEQY
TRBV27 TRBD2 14 ASSFRLAGEWETQY
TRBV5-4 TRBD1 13 ASSLGDRGIYGYT
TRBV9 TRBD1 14 ASSVVVTGDSETQY
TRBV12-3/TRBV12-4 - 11 ASRPMENYGYT
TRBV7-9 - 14 ASSLESSQRPYEQY
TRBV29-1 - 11 SVDYQGKDTQY
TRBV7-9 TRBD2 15 ASSPRLRGASTDTQY
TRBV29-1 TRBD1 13 SVVGGTGGTREQY
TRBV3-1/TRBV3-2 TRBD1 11 ASSQDRVQPQH
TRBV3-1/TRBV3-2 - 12 ASSQASSTDTQY
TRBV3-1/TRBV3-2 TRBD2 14 ASSQEHLAGGYEQY
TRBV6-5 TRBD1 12 ASSIRGRGDTQY
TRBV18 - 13 ASSPIQDPNYGYT
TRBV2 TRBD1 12 ASSDWTGVRGYT
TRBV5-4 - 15 ASSLVGQGRGNTEAF
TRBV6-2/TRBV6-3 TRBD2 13 ASSRRGGSGNEQF
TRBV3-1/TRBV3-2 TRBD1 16 ASSQQPSTGTVAQPQH
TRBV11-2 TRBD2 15 ASSLGVGLADTGELF
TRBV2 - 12 ASRNPLKNEKLF
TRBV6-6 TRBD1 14 ASSFTGVYVNQPQH
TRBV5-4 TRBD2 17 ASSSFGTSGGRAYNEQF